A selection of T cell receptor beta chains follows, all from one sample in a study of T-cell reconstitution after alpha-beta-depleted transplantation in children. TCRdb passed the PCR reads through MiXCR, listing each CDR3 protein once. The sample lists about 150,000 distinct CDR3 sequences, approximately 10% seen once, with around 13% in the top ten. This sample comprised PBMCs, obtained before TCRalphabeta/CD19-depleted stem cell transplant. These receptors came from a boy aged 2-15 years with acute myeloid leukemia, due to receive a stem cell transplant. Both conserved end residues are part of each CDR3. Fields, in order: D gene, J gene, V gene, clone size, CDR3 DNA, CDR3 protein. D genes are given only for firm matches. Some rows have no size entry. The others give once, few or many, or a class for an expanded clone.

D gene: TRBD1; J gene: TRBJ2-1; V gene: TRBV2; clone size: few; CDR3 DNA: TGTGCCAGCGGCGGGACAGGGGGCTCTAATGAGCAGTTCTTC; CDR3 protein: CASGGTGGSNEQFF
D gene: NA; J gene: TRBJ1-1; V gene: TRBV4-1; clone size: many; CDR3 DNA: TGCGCCAGCAGCAGTCCAGACAGGAACACTGAAGCTTTCTTT; CDR3 protein: CASSSPDRNTEAFF
D gene: NA; J gene: TRBJ1-5; V gene: TRBV28; clone size: many; CDR3 DNA: TGTGCCAGCAGTCCGACCTCGGGACGGTGGGAAACCAATCAGCCCCAGCATTTT; CDR3 protein: CASSPTSGRWETNQPQHF
D gene: NA; J gene: TRBJ2-7; V gene: TRBV5-1; clone size: many; CDR3 DNA: TGCGCCAGCAGCGCCACAGGATCCTACGAGCAGTACTTC; CDR3 protein: CASSATGSYEQYF
D gene: TRBD2; J gene: TRBJ2-1; V gene: TRBV7-6; clone size: many; CDR3 DNA: TGTGCCAGCAGCTTAGGTGGTTGGGGGACTAGCGCCGCCGATGAGCAGTTCTTC; CDR3 protein: CASSLGGWGTSAADEQFF
D gene: TRBD1; J gene: TRBJ2-3; V gene: TRBV15; clone size: many; CDR3 DNA: TGTGCCACCAGCAAAAAAGGGACAGCAGATACGCAGTATTTT; CDR3 protein: CATSKKGTADTQYF
D gene: TRBD1; J gene: TRBJ1-2; V gene: TRBV20-1; clone size: many; CDR3 DNA: TGCAGTGCAACCGGGACAGACGAGCCTAACTATGGCTACACCTTC; CDR3 protein: CSATGTDEPNYGYTF
D gene: NA; J gene: TRBJ1-4; V gene: TRBV20-1; clone size: many; CDR3 DNA: TGCAGTGCTAGAGAGACAGGCAGCGGGGAAAAACTGTTTTTT; CDR3 protein: CSARETGSGEKLFF
D gene: NA; J gene: TRBJ2-2; V gene: TRBV4-2; clone size: many; CDR3 DNA: TGTGCCAGCAGCCCCCTTAGCCTTCAGGCGAACACCGGGGAGCTGTTTTTT; CDR3 protein: CASSPLSLQANTGELFF
D gene: NA; J gene: TRBJ2-3; V gene: TRBV7-2; clone size: NA; CDR3 DNA: TGTGCCAGCAGCTCCTTATACACAGATACGCAGTATTTT; CDR3 protein: CASSSLYTDTQYF
D gene: NA; J gene: TRBJ2-5; V gene: TRBV20-1; clone size: many; CDR3 DNA: TGCAGTGCTTTACACCCCCTGGGGGAGACCCAGTACTTC; CDR3 protein: CSALHPLGETQYF
D gene: TRBD2; J gene: TRBJ2-3; V gene: TRBV7-8; clone size: many; CDR3 DNA: TGTGCCAGCTCCGCCTTAGCGGGAGCCACCGCAGATACGCAGTATTTT; CDR3 protein: CASSALAGATADTQYF
D gene: TRBD1; J gene: TRBJ2-7; V gene: TRBV5-1; clone size: many; CDR3 DNA: TGCGCCAGCAGCTTTGGACAGGGGCAATATTACGAGCAGTACTTC; CDR3 protein: CASSFGQGQYYEQYF
D gene: NA; J gene: TRBJ1-1; V gene: TRBV12-3/TRBV12-4; clone size: many; CDR3 DNA: TGTGCCAGCAGTCACAGGGTCAAGAAAGAAGCTTTCTTT; CDR3 protein: CASSHRVKKEAFF
D gene: TRBD2; J gene: TRBJ2-7; V gene: TRBV11-2; clone size: few; CDR3 DNA: TGTGCCAGCTCCAATGGCGGGGGGAGGCCCGAGCAGTACTTC; CDR3 protein: CASSNGGGRPEQYF
D gene: TRBD1; J gene: TRBJ2-5; V gene: TRBV7-8; clone size: many; CDR3 DNA: TGTGCCAGCAGCTCCCATTACAGGGGCCCCCAAGAGACCCAGTACTTC; CDR3 protein: CASSSHYRGPQETQYF
D gene: NA; J gene: TRBJ2-7; V gene: TRBV2; clone size: many; CDR3 DNA: TGTGCCAGCAGAGGTGAGGGATACGAGCAGTACTTC; CDR3 protein: CASRGEGYEQYF
D gene: NA; J gene: TRBJ2-3; V gene: TRBV7-9; clone size: few; CDR3 DNA: TGTGCCAGCAGCTTATGGCAGTCAAACACAGATACGCAGTATTTT; CDR3 protein: CASSLWQSNTDTQYF
D gene: NA; J gene: TRBJ2-1; V gene: TRBV11-2; clone size: NA; CDR3 DNA: TGTGCCAGCAGCTTAGAGGGGGCAGCCTACAATGAGCAGTTCTTC; CDR3 protein: CASSLEGAAYNEQFF